This T cell receptor (beta chain) is drawn from a study of Ad26.COV2.S vaccination and SARS-CoV-2 variants. Stated treatment: around 19 received Ad26.COV2.S at low or high dose, single or two shots; 5 received placebo; per-sample allocation not given. Day 63 after the first injection of vaccine or placebo was the sampling time. Libraries were prepared by immunoSEQ multiplex PCR; TCRdb keeps only in-frame clonotypes and omits some of them. The sample shows some 250,000 clones, around 89% of them seen only once. Study outcomes and limitations: Recipients given vaccine exceeded placebo recipients in spike-specific TCR breadth.

Germline CDR1 reads MNHEY; CDR2 reads SVGEGT. This CDR3 contains 14 residues. V dropped 5 bases and J dropped 4; count of bases not matched to a gene: 7. Regarding this clone: Its antigen is currently unknown.

This chain links TRBV6-2 or TRBV6-3 with TRBJ2-7, with 8 bases matching TRBD1. This clonotype originated in a person between 18 and 65 years old who received the Ad26.COV2.S COVID-19 vaccine or a placebo. This specimen was peripheral blood, taken in a trial of Ad26.COV2.S vaccine versus placebo. CDR3 nucleotides: TGTGCCAGCAGTAGAGAGGACAGGGTTTACGAGCAGTACTTC. Its protein is CASSREDRVYEQYF.